This record covers a single T cell receptor beta chain. The sample originates from a study of blood T cell repertoires in COVID-19. V lost 4 bases and J lost 6; bases outside the gene matches: 4. Germline CDR1 reads SGHNT; CDR2 reads YYREEE (reference sequence). There are 14 residues in the CDR3. TCRdb's table, derived via immunoSEQ multiplex PCR, lists solely in-frame clones and lacks some. The data show approximately 130,000 clones, with 87% seen just once and 2% to 3% held by the top ten. The receptor comes from a man aged 50 or older with active COVID-19. The V gene is TRBV5-4, the J gene TRBJ2-3; 11 bases align to TRBD2. Sample: peripheral blood. For the CDR3, the DNA is TGTGCCAGCAGCCCTCGACTAGCGGGGGATACGCAGTATTTT. This sequence encodes CASSPRLAGDTQYF. The complete variable domain, with remaining parts taken from reference TRBV5-4 and TRBJ2-3, reads ETGVTQSPTHLIKTRGQQVTLRCSSQSGHNTVSWYQQALGQGPQFIFQYYREEENGRGNFPPRFSGLQFPNYSSELNVNALELDDSALYLCASSPRLAGDTQYFGPGTRLTVL.